This T cell receptor (beta chain) was sequenced in a study of CD8 T cells in Susac syndrome. Study-level information: Each patient with Susac syndrome, at the time of blood draw, was therapy-naive, on corticosteroids, or on intravenous immunoglobulin alone.

An input of roughly 0.5 to 1 ug of RNA was subjected to reverse transcription using random hexamers. An immunoSEQ multiplex PCR generated amplified TCR beta CDR3 products spanning 54 Vbeta and 13 Jbeta. One entry per CDR3 protein results from TCRdb running MiXCR on the immunoSEQ multiplex PCR reads. Found here are 80,000 to 90,000 distinct CDR3 sequences, about 95% of them singletons; the top ten hold roughly 0.44%. CDR1 MNHEY and CDR2 SVGEGT come from the germline V gene. The CDR3 has 15 residues. With 6 bases clipped from V and 3 bases from J, the junction kept 11 bases outside the gene matches. CD8+ and CD4+ T cells taken from blood had their TCR beta sequenced. FACS enriched CD8+ TEMRA cells, while bulk CD8+ and CD4+ were negatively isolated.

What was sequenced was CD8+ T cells from PBMCs. This chain links TRBV6-2 or TRBV6-3 with TRBJ2-7; 7 nucleotides align to TRBD1. The TCR comes from a human donor with Susac syndrome. The CDR3 sequence is CASSRDRDVRYEQYF. CDR3 bases: TGTGCCAGCAGCCGCGACAGGGACGTTCGCTACGAGCAGTACTTC.